This T cell receptor (beta chain) was recorded in a study of CD8 T cells in ankylosing spondylitis (dated by TCRdb to the late 2010s). A note on the overall study: The study profiled T cell receptor beta repertoires in healthy donors and ankylosing spondylitis patients to find disease-linked TCR variants. The full study cohort was made up of about 25 ankylosing spondylitis patients and over 90 healthy donors. Peripheral blood was sampled, and synovial fluid was additionally collected from ankylosing spondylitis patients. Beyond this particular receptor, the publication reports: The disease-linked clones showed a CD8+ phenotype and occurred at relatively low frequencies in peripheral blood. Some of the motif variants had been reported before in the synovial fluid and blood of reactive arthritis patients, a finding that suggests common disease-initiation mechanisms. Significant enrichment of the disease-linked clones was reported in matched synovial fluid samples from ankylosing spondylitis patients. A TCR beta motif of fewer than 10 highly homologous amino acid variants appeared characteristic of blood from ankylosing spondylitis patients.

TCRdb records Illumina HiSeq 2500 as the sequencer. Quantitative 5'-RACE with molecular barcodes was the method used to prepare the TCR beta libraries. Per the source publication's procedure: A new computational method based on a probabilistic model of VDJ rearrangement was used to identify disease-linked TCR variants. TCRdb ran its own pipeline on the public reads, namely fastp trimming at Q25 and MiXCR clone calling, and kept in-frame beta chains. CDR3 protein duplicates are merged, each entry listing the most common genes and DNA. The V and J calls come from TCRdb's annotation, not from the publication. Within this sample are 700,000 to 1,000,000 distinct CDR3 sequences, with approximately 12% of them counted one time only. 0.51% of the sample lies in the top ten. For this clonotype: No antigen is known for it. No base quality information exists; no much larger clone differs at one position.

CDR1 and CDR2 are read off the germline V gene (reference sequence) as MNHEY and SMNVEV. The CDR3 spans 15 residues, from the cysteine through the phenylalanine. CDR3 DNA is the only sequence kept; it has 45 bases, read in frame from the first base. At the junction V is shortened by 10 bases and J by 1 base, with 19 bases in between. The receptor comes from a male donor with ankylosing spondylitis. The chain is encoded by TRBV27 joined to TRBJ1-1, with no reliable assignment of the D segment. The specimen sequenced was blood, either unsorted or a sorted T cell fraction (not recorded which). The CDR3 has the sequence CATSRVGLRNTEAFF. The DNA sequence is as follows: TGTGCCACCTCCCGGGTAGGGTTGAGGAACACTGAAGCTTTCTTT.